A selection of T cell receptor beta chains follows, all from one sample in a study of cytomegalovirus exposure and HLA in healthy donors. The protocol was immunoSEQ multiplex PCR, while the TCRdb copy is restricted to in-frame clones and leaves out a portion. The sample yields fewer than 150,000 clones, about four fifths seen once. The specimen sequenced was PBMCs. These receptors were taken from a middle-aged man in good health and CMV-seropositive. Each CDR3 is given with its conserved first and last residue. Fields, in order: V gene, clone size, D gene, J gene, CDR3 protein, CDR3 DNA. A D gene is named only where the DNA matches it firmly. Size tells how often a clone was seen (once, few, many) or the class of an expanded clone, and some rows leave it out.

>TRBV5-1|-|-|TRBJ1-1
CASSLHREEAFF
TGCGCCAGCAGCTTGCACAGGGAAGAAGCTTTCTTT
>TRBV4-1|-|-|TRBJ2-3
CASSAPGTDTQYF
TGCGCCAGCAGCGCCCCGGGGACAGATACGCAGTATTTT
>TRBV11-3|-|TRBD1|TRBJ1-1
CASSSGQQNTEAFF
TGTGCCAGCAGCTCGGGACAGCAGAACACTGAAGCTTTCTTT
>TRBV5-8|once|-|TRBJ1-1
CASSSYRDTEAFF
TGTGCCAGCAGCTCTTACCGAGACACTGAAGCTTTCTTT
>TRBV7-9|-|TRBD1|TRBJ1-5
CASSGDRDQPQHF
TGTGCCAGCAGCGGGGACAGGGATCAGCCCCAGCATTTT
>TRBV30|-|TRBD1|TRBJ2-7
CAWSRTGRAYEQYF
TGTGCCTGGAGCAGGACAGGGAGAGCCTACGAGCAGTACTTC
>TRBV2|-|TRBD2|TRBJ2-3
CATRGRTSGTDTQYF
TGTGCCACCCGAGGTAGGACTAGCGGCACAGATACGCAGTATTTT
>TRBV11-2|-|-|TRBJ2-5
CASSLGQAGQETQYF
TGTGCCAGCAGCTTAGGGCAGGCAGGGCAAGAGACCCAGTACTTC
>TRBV5-1|-|TRBD1|TRBJ2-1
CASSLSPGGNEQFF
TGCGCCAGCAGCTTGAGTCCAGGGGGCAATGAGCAGTTCTTC
>TRBV4-2|few|-|TRBJ2-3
CASSPDYLFTDTQYF
TGTGCCAGCAGCCCCGACTATCTATTCACAGATACGCAGTATTTT
>TRBV5-4|few|-|TRBJ1-2
CASRPPGYYGYTF
TGTGCCAGCAGACCCCCGGGTTACTATGGCTACACCTTC
>TRBV6-5|-|-|TRBJ1-1
CASSSKSNTEAFF
TGTGCCAGCAGTTCAAAATCGAACACTGAAGCTTTCTTT
>TRBV27|-|-|TRBJ1-2
CASSSTGSKGYTF
TGTGCCAGCAGTAGTACAGGGTCGAAAGGCTACACCTTC
>TRBV6-5|-|TRBD1|TRBJ2-2
CASSYTGTGVTGELFF
TGTGCCAGCAGTTACACCGGGACAGGGGTGACCGGGGAGCTGTTTTTT
>TRBV19|-|-|TRBJ1-2
CASSIKSSWGGNVDYGYTF
TGTGCCAGTAGTATAAAATCTTCGTGGGGGGGAAATGTCGACTATGGCTACACCTTC
>TRBV7-6|-|-|TRBJ2-1
CASSRGGASREQFF
TGTGCCAGCAGCCGCGGCGGGGCGAGTCGCGAGCAGTTCTTC
>TRBV5-1|-|TRBD1|TRBJ2-1
CASSPDRSSYNEQFF
TGCGCCAGCAGCCCGGACAGGAGCTCCTACAATGAGCAGTTCTTC